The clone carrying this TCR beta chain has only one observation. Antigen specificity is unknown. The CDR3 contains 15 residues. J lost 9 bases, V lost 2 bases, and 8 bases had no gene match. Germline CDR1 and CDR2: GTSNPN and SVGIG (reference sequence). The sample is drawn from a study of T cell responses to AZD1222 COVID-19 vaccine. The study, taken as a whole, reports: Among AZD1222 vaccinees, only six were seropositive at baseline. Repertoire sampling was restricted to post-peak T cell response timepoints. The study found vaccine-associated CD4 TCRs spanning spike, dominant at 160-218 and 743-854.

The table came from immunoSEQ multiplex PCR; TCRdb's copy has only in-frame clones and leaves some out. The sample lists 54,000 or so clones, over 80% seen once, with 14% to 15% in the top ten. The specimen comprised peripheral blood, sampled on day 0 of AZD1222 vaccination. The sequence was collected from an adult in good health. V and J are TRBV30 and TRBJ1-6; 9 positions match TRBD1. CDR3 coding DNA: TGTGCCTGGAGTTTCCGGGACAGGGCCCTTTCACCCCTCCACTTT. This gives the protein CAWSFRDRALSPLHF.